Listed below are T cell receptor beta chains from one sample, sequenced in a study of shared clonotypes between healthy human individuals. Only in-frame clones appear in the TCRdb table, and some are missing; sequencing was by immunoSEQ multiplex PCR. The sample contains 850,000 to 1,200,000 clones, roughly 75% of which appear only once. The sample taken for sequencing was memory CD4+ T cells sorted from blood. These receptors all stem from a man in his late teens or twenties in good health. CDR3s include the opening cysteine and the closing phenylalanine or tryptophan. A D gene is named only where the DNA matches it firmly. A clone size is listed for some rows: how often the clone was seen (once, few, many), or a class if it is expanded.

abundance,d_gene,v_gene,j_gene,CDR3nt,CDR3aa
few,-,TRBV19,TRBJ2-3,TGTGCCAGTAGTATAGTTCGGGGGAACACAGATACGCAGTATTTT,CASSIVRGNTDTQYF
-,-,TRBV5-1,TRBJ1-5,TGCGCCAGCAGCTTGGTTGGAGATAGCAATCAGCCCCAGCATTTT,CASSLVGDSNQPQHF
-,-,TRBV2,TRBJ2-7,TGTGCCAGCAGTAAGGACAAAGCCTACGAGCAGTACTTC,CASSKDKAYEQYF
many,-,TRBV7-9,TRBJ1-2,TGTGCCAGCAGCCCTCGGGTAGGGGCCTTC,CASSPRVGAF
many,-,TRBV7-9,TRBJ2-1,TGTGCCAGCAGCTTGCGGGCGGATGAGCAGTTCTTC,CASSLRADEQFF
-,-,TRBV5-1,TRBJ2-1,TGCGCCAGCAGCTTGGCCAGGGATGGTCAGCAGTTCTTC,CASSLARDGQQFF
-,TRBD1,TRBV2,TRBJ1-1,TGTGCCAGCAGTGACCCGACAGGGGGCGTTTTTATGAACACTGAAGCTTTCTTT,CASSDPTGGVFMNTEAFF
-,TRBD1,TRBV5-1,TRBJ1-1,TGCGCCAGCAGCCCTGGGCAGGGGGCTGCTGAAGCTTTCTTT,CASSPGQGAAEAFF
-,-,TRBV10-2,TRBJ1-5,TGCGCCAGCAGTGAGGGGATTCGCCAGCCCCAGCATTTT,CASSEGIRQPQHF
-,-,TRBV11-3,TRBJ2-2,TGTGCCAGCAGCTTAGATAGTAGCCGATCTAGGACCGGGGAGCTGTTTTTT,CASSLDSSRSRTGELFF
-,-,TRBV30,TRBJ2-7,TGTGCCTGGAGTGGCGGCAGCCCCTACGAGCAGTACTTC,CAWSGGSPYEQYF
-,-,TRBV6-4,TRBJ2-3,TGTGCCAGCAGTGTTGGGGGGACCACCACAGATACGCAGTATTTT,CASSVGGTTTDTQYF
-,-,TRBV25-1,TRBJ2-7,TGTGCCAGCAGGGCCCCACAGGGTAGGGACTACGAGCAGTACTTC,CASRAPQGRDYEQYF
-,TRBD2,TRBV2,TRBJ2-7,TGTGCCAGCAATCCGGGACAGGGGAGGACTAGCGGGGTCCCCTACGAGCAGTACTTC,CASNPGQGRTSGVPYEQYF
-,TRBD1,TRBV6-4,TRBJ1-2,TGTGCCAGCAGTGTTACCGGGACAGGGAATGACTATGGCTACACCTTC,CASSVTGTGNDYGYTF
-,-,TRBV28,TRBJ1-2,TGTGCCAGCAGGTCGACCGGGACACCTAACTATGGCTACACCTTC,CASRSTGTPNYGYTF
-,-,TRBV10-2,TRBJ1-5,TGCGCCAGCAGTGCCGGGAACCGGCAGCCCCAGCATTTT,CASSAGNRQPQHF
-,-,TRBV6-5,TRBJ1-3,TGTGCCAGCAGTTACGGGGGTAGAAACACCATATATTTT,CASSYGGRNTIYF
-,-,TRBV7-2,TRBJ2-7,TGTGCCAGCAGCCAGAGGGAGCGAGGCTACGAGCAGTACTTC,CASSQRERGYEQYF
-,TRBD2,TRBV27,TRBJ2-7,TGTGCCAGCACGGCTAGCGGGAGATTGGGGAGAGGCGAGCAGTACTTC,CASTASGRLGRGEQYF
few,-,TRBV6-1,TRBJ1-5,TGTGCCAGCAAGGGTCAGGGCAATCAGCCCCAGCATTTT,CASKGQGNQPQHF
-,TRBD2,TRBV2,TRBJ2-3,TGTGCCAGCCGGAGGGGTAGCGGGGGGGCCGGGTGGACAGATACGCAGTATTTT,CASRRGSGGAGWTDTQYF
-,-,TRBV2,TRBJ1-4,TGTGCCAGCAGAGGTGGCTCTAATGAAAAACTGTTTTTT,CASRGGSNEKLFF
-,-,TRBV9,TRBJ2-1,TGTGCCAGCAGCCGGGCTAGTTCCTTCAATGAGCAGTTCTTC,CASSRASSFNEQFF
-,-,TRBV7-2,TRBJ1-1,TGTGCCAGCAGCTTAGTTTTGAGAGGGGTCACTGAAGCTTTCTTT,CASSLVLRGVTEAFF
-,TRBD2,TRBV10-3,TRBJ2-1,TGTGCCATCAGTGAGTCGGAGCGCGGGAGTTCACGGGAGCAGTTCTTC,CAISESERGSSREQFF
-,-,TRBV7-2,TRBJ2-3,TGTGCCAGCAGCTTAGTCGTAGCTTTCACAGATACGCAGTATTTT,CASSLVVAFTDTQYF